The text below deals with one T cell receptor (beta chain). Its antigen is not identified. This entry belongs to a study of cytomegalovirus exposure and HLA in healthy donors. In the study overall: A later analysis reported the same platform for the 100 to 150 validation repertoires and the roughly 700 first-cohort repertoires.

Study-wide findings and caveats: Some public TCRs appeared in many individuals, while most sequences were rare. For cytomegalovirus status, the classifier reportedly gave diagnoses with high specificity and sensitivity.

V lost 4 bases to trimming and J lost 8 bases; unmatched junction nucleotides: 9. In germline, CDR1 is SSHAT, CDR2 FNYEAQ (reference sequence). The CDR3 is 15 residues long. Only in-frame clones appear in the TCRdb table, and some are missing; sequencing was by immunoSEQ multiplex PCR. The sample lists about 360,000 clones, approximately 90% occurring once. This clonotype was obtained from a woman under 30 in good health and CMV-seronegative. The V and J genes are TRBV7-7 and TRBJ2-1; 9 nucleotides align to TRBD1. The sequenced sample was PBMCs. CDR3 coding DNA: TGTGCCAGCAGCTCACAGGGGACAGGGTTGCATGAGCAGTTCTTC. Its translation: CASSSQGTGLHEQFF.